The source of this TCR beta chain is a study of blood T cell repertoires in COVID-19. The overall study: Researchers got acute and convalescent COVID-19 samples from the United States, Italy and Spain. Sample material is recorded as cDNA or gDNA derived from T cells, B-cell-depleted T cells, or PBMCs.

CDR3 length: 13 amino acids. Trimming removed 5 bases from V and 5 bases from J, with 12 bases in between. The V gene's germline CDR1 is SNHLY and CDR2 FYNNEI. The authors' processing: Reference gene primer amplification in the assay estimated nucleated cell counts. The data were produced by immunoSEQ multiplex PCR, yet TCRdb's version contains in-frame clones alone and is incomplete. V and J calls and clone size are those listed in that table; D and trimming were worked out from the DNA. The profile covers 250,000 or so clones, with around nine tenths appearing a single time and about 2.1% taken by the ten largest.

The sequence derives from a man under 40 with active or convalescent COVID-19. This rearrangement joins TRBV2 to TRBJ1-1, with D uncertain. Sequences were obtained from peripheral blood. The CDR3 spells CASSRTEWTEAFF. The DNA for the CDR3 is TGTGCCAGCAGTCGAACAGAGTGGACTGAAGCTTTCTTT.